Below are 6 T cell receptor beta chains sequenced from a single sample in a study of T cell responses to AZD1222 COVID-19 vaccine. Data came from immunoSEQ multiplex PCR; TCRdb stores just in-frame clones and leaves some out. Of approximately 76,000 clones in the sample, around 88% were seen once. Sample: peripheral blood, taken on day 0 of AZD1222 vaccination. The source of these receptors is an adult in good health.

The sample holds a few counts of this clone. The chain employs TRBV4-2 and TRBJ1-2, with 7 bases lining up with TRBD1. V lost 0 bases to trimming and J lost 7 bases; unmatched junction nucleotides: 8. Germline lookup yields CDR1 LGHNA and CDR2 YNFKEQ. This CDR3 has 15 residues. CDR3: CASSQEGTGVGGYTF. CDR3 DNA sequence: TGTGCCAGCAGCCAAGAAGGAACAGGGGTGGGTGGCTACACCTTC.

This clone was observed once. The V gene is TRBV12-3 or TRBV12-4, the J gene TRBJ1-1, with D hard to call. The ends were cut back, 6 bases at V and 11 bases at J, with 10 bases in the middle. CDR3 length: 10 residues. CDR3 in DNA: TGTGCCAGCAGAGGGTTGGGGGCTTTCTTT. It is translated as CASRGLGAFF.

J is TRBJ1-2 and V is TRBV4-1, with D tentatively TRBD1 (5 bases). The CDR3 has 14 residues. Germline CDR1 and CDR2: MGHRA and YSYEKL. The ends were cut back, 3 bases at V and 6 bases at J, with 14 bases in the middle. Written as DNA, the CDR3 is TGCGCCAGCAGCCATCCCAACGGGGGAAATGGCTACACCTTC. It translates to CASSHPNGGNGYTF.

This clone has only one observation. The chain combines TRBV28 with TRBJ1-6; no reliable D call. The CDR3 is 12 amino acids. Trimming cost V 5 bases and J 12 bases, with 11 bases left between them. Germline V lookup: CDR1 MDHEN, CDR2 SYDVKM. In nucleotides, the CDR3 is TGTGCCAGCAGTCCAATGGGTCTACCCCTCCACTTT. It is translated as CASSPMGLPLHF.

The chain has TRBV12-3 or TRBV12-4 and TRBJ2-7, with D unclear. With 1 base removed from V and 3 bases from J, the gap between germline ends came to 7 bases. The CDR3 runs 13 residues. The CDR3 nucleotides read TGTGCCAGCAGTTTAGTGGCCAGCTACGAGCAGTACTTC. Amino acids: CASSLVASYEQYF.

The V gene is TRBV5-4, the J gene TRBJ2-7, with D possibly matching TRBD1 (6 bases). The V gene's germline CDR1 is SGHNT and CDR2 YYREEE (reference sequence). The ends were cut back, 5 bases at V and 5 bases at J, with 14 bases in the middle. The CDR3 is 13 amino acids. The CDR3 region has the DNA TGTGCCAGCAGATATACAGGGTCCCACGAGCAGTACTTC. This gives the protein CASRYTGSHEQYF.